This TCR beta chain stems from a study of early T cells in non-severe SARS-CoV-2 infection. Via MiXCR, TCRdb re-called the 5' RACE reads, giving one row per CDR3 protein. This sample carries about 76,000 distinct CDR3 sequences, about 10% of them seen once, and the ten largest clones take 4.7%. This clonotype was counted ten times or more. Germline trimming cut 3 bases from V and 1 base from J; bases unmatched to any gene: 7. CDR1 and CDR2 (germline): KGHSH, LQKENI. There are 16 residues in the CDR3. This sequence originates from an adult who was a healthcare worker with PCR-confirmed SARS-CoV-2 infection or an uninfected control (not recorded which). The chain combines TRBV18 with TRBJ1-1; 8 bases agree with TRBD1. The material sequenced was whole blood. CDR3 sequence (DNA): TGTGCCAGCTCACCCCGGCCAGGACAGGGGAACACTGAAGCTTTCTTT. This codes for CASSPRPGQGNTEAFF.